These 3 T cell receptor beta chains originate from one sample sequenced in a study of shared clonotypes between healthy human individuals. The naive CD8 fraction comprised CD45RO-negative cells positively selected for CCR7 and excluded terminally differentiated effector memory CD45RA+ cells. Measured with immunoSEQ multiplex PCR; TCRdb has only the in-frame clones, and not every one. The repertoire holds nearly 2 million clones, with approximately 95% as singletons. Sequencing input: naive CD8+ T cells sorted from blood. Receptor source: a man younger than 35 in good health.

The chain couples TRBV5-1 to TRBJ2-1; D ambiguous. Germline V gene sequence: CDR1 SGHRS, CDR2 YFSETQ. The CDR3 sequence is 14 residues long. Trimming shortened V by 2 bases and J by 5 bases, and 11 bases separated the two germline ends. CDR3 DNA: TGCGCCAGCAGCTTATTTGGCCCGGACAATGAGCAGTTCTTC. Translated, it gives CASSLFGPDNEQFF.

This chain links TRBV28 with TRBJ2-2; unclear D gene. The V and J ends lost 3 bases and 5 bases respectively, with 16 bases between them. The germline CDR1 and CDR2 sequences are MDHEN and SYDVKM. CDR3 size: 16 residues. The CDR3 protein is CASSFTRTSRTGELFF. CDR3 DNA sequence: TGTGCCAGCAGTTTCACCCGGACCAGTAGGACCGGGGAGCTGTTTTTT.

The CDR3 sequence is CASGPGRVYEQYF. CDR3 DNA: TGTGCCAGCGGGCCGGGACGCGTCTACGAGCAGTACTTC. This rearrangement joins TRBV7-8 to TRBJ2-7; D may be TRBD1 or TRBD2 (5 bases each). The V gene's germline CDR1 is SGHVS and CDR2 FQNEAQ. The CDR3 runs to 13 residues. Trimming took off 8 bases at V and 3 bases at J, with 14 bases between the two ends. The full variable domain, rest sourced from reference TRBV7-8 and TRBJ2-7, is GAGVSQSPRYKVAKRGQDVALRCDPISGHVSLFWYQQALGQGPEFLTYFQNEAQLDKSGLPSDRFFAERPEGSVSTLKIQRTQQEDSAVYLCASGPGRVYEQYFGPGTRLTVT.